These 24 T cell receptor beta chains were all obtained from the same sample, sequenced in a study of cytomegalovirus exposure and HLA in healthy donors. This PCR relied on a set of 60 Vbeta primers and 13 Jbeta primers. Assay: immunoSEQ multiplex PCR; the TCRdb copy retains only in-frame clones and omits some. The data show roughly 220,000 clones, almost 70% seen once. Material for sequencing was PBMCs. These receptors were collected from a man between 35 and 55 years old in good health and CMV-seropositive.

This chain joins TRBV27 and TRBJ1-4; 7 bases are shared with TRBD1. The CDR3 length is 16 residues. J lost 7 bases, V lost 5 bases, and 13 bases had no gene match. The germline V gene has CDR1 MNHEY and CDR2 SMNVEV (reference sequence). The CDR3, as DNA: TGTGCCAGCAGTCCTCGACAGGGTGGGGGATTTGAAAAACTGTTTTTT. This encodes CASSPRQGGGFEKLFF.

CDR3 loop: CASIPLGGSGNTIYF. The CDR3 DNA reads TGTGCCAGCATCCCCCTAGGCGGATCAGGGAACACCATATATTTT. The rearrangement uses TRBV28 and TRBJ1-3; D perhaps matches TRBD1 (5 bases). In germline, CDR1 is MDHEN, CDR2 SYDVKM. There are 15 residues in the CDR3. V was shortened by 7 bases and J by 7 bases, with 20 bases between the two germline ends. The full variable domain, completed using reference TRBV28 and TRBJ1-3, is DVKVTQSSRYLVKRTGEKVFLECVQDMDHENMFWYRQDPGLGLRLIYFSYDVKMKEKGDIPEGYSVSREKKERFSLILESASTNQTSMYLCASIPLGGSGNTIYFGEGSWLTVV.

This clone turned up a few times. CDR3 in DNA: TGTGCCAGCAGCCCAGTCGGGGAGACCCAGTACTTC. It specifies CASSPVGETQYF. The chain links TRBV6-5 to TRBJ2-5; D is unclear. V was pared by 6 bases and J by 5 bases, with 10 bases between. From germline, CDR1 is MNHEY and CDR2 SVGAGI. The CDR3 length is 12 residues.

This clone appeared a few times. This chain connects TRBV5-6 to TRBJ2-1, with TRBD1 identical over 10 bases. V gave up 4 bases and J gave up 4 bases; unmatched junction bases: 8. The CDR3 extends over 16 amino acids. Germline-derived CDR1 and CDR2 are SGHDT and YYEEEE. The CDR3 here is CASSPPWDRGYNEQFF. The DNA of the CDR3 is TGTGCCAGCAGCCCTCCTTGGGACAGGGGTTACAATGAGCAGTTCTTC. The full variable domain, in which reference TRBV5-6 and TRBJ2-1 provide the parts outside the CDR3, is DAGVTQSPTHLIKTRGQQVTLRCSPKSGHDTVSWYQQALGQGPQFIFQYYEEEERQRGNFPDRFSGHQFPNYSSELNVNALLLGDSALYLCASSPPWDRGYNEQFFGPGTRLTVL.

The gene calls are TRBV28 and TRBJ1-5, with D possibly being TRBD1 (6 bases). Germline CDR1 and CDR2: MDHEN and SYDVKM. The CDR3 has 15 residues. The germline V and J ends were trimmed by 0 bases and 2 bases, with 8 bases remaining between them. The CDR3 sequence is CASSLWGARNQPQHF. Written as DNA, the CDR3 is TGTGCCAGCAGTTTATGGGGGGCTCGCAATCAGCCCCAGCATTTT.

The DNA of the CDR3 is TGTGCCAGTAGTGCCGACGGGACAGGGCTACATTCACCCCTCCACTTT. It is translated as CASSADGTGLHSPLHF. This rearrangement joins TRBV19 to TRBJ1-6; TRBD1 aligns across 9 bases. J lost 8 bases, V lost 5 bases, and 10 bases had no gene match. Germline V CDR1 and CDR2: LNHDA, SQIVND (reference sequence). The CDR3 contains 16 residues.

Details on this clone: One end of the junction fails to match germline, which may point to a read error. At the DNA level, this CDR3 is encoded by other sequences in the same sample as well. This chain uses TRBV5-6 with TRBJ2-2, with D possibly matching TRBD2 (6 bases). The CDR3 has 14 amino acids. In germline, CDR1 is SGHDT, CDR2 YYEEEE. The CDR3 sequence: CASSHGDRYRELFF. The CDR3 nucleotides are TGTGCCAGCAGCCACGGGGATCGCTACCGGGAGCTGTTCTTT.

As to this clone: Relative to the germline gene, one junction end is altered; a read error may explain this. The chain combines TRBV7-9 with TRBJ2-3; 9 bases align to TRBD2. This CDR3 comprises 16 residues. Germline V lookup: CDR1 SEHNR, CDR2 FQNEAQ (reference sequence). CDR3 loop: CSSSCLTSGATDTQYF. CDR3 in DNA: TGTTCCAGCAGCTGCTTGACTAGCGGAGCCACAGATACGCAGTATTTT.

In nucleotides, the CDR3 is TGTGCCAGCAGTTCGGGGGGGGCGGGGACAGCTTACGAGCAGTACTTC. Its protein is CASSSGGAGTAYEQYF. V gene TRBV7-6 combines with J gene TRBJ2-7, with D possibly being TRBD2 (8 bases). Germline V gives CDR1 SGHVS, CDR2 FNYEAQ. V dropped 6 bases and J dropped 4 bases, with 22 bases sitting between them. The CDR3 covers 16 residues.

This clone has only a few counts. This chain uses TRBV5-1 with TRBJ1-2; 8 nucleotides match TRBD1. Germline loops: CDR1 SGHRS, CDR2 YFSETQ. V was clipped by 4 bases and J by 2 bases; unmatched bases: 7. This CDR3 has 15 residues. CDR3 DNA: TGCGCCAGCAGCACTGACAGGGGCCTCAACTATGGCTACACCTTC. Amino acid sequence: CASSTDRGLNYGYTF.

There are a few counts of this clone. The CDR3 region is CASKPGTKRADTQYF. The CDR3 bases are TGTGCCAGTAAACCCGGGACAAAGAGGGCAGATACGCAGTATTTT. The chain combines TRBV6-1 with TRBJ2-3; TRBD1 is a possible D gene (6 bases). The CDR3 is 15 amino acids. From germline, CDR1 is MNHNS and CDR2 SASEGT. Deletions cut 9 bases from V and 4 bases from J, with 20 bases between.

Here the CDR3 DNA reads TGTGCCAGCAGGGCGGTGACTATGAACACCGGGGAGCTGTTTTTT. This sequence encodes CASRAVTMNTGELFF. The chain recombines TRBV5-6 with TRBJ2-2; TRBD2 is a possible D gene (5 bases). The CDR3 runs 15 residues. Germline V gene data show CDR1 as SGHDT and CDR2 as YYEEEE. Trimming stripped 5 bases from V and 1 base from J, with 12 bases between.

The J gene is TRBJ1-6, the V gene TRBV6-5; no clear D gene. The CDR3 is 15 amino acids. The germline CDR1 and CDR2 sequences are MNHEY and SVGAGI. The V end was cut by 5 bases, the J end by 2 bases, with 10 bases between. For the CDR3, the DNA is TGTGCCAGCAGTCCCCCGAAGCCCTATAATTCACCCCTCCACTTT. Translated, it gives CASSPPKPYNSPLHF.

This clone has a handful of counts. V and J are TRBV7-8 and TRBJ1-6; 7 positions agree with TRBD1. Germline V lookup: CDR1 SGHVS, CDR2 FQNEAQ. Losses at the gene ends were 4 bases for V and 0 bases for J; bases not matched to a gene: 6. This CDR3 has 17 amino acids. The CDR3 loop is CASSWQDRSSYNSPLHF. The DNA for the CDR3 is TGTGCCAGCAGCTGGCAGGACAGGAGCTCCTATAATTCACCCCTCCACTTT.

The DNA for the CDR3 is TGTGCCAGCAGCTTGCTCCGGGACAGAATCCTTAGCAATCAGCCCCAGCATTTT. Protein product: CASSLLRDRILSNQPQHF. The chain recombines TRBV7-8 with TRBJ1-5; 7 nucleotides align to TRBD1. This CDR3 comprises 18 residues. The V segment lost 3 bases and the J segment 0 bases; nucleotides outside the gene matches: 11. Germline-derived CDR1 and CDR2 are SGHVS and FQNEAQ.

This chain's CDR3 is CASSLGQGQGNSPLHF. The CDR3 nucleotides are TGTGCCAGCAGCTTGGGACAGGGACAGGGCAATTCACCCCTCCACTTT. The rearrangement links TRBV9 to TRBJ1-6, with 9 bases fitting TRBD1. The CDR3 contains 16 residues. Trimming cost V 4 bases and J 7 bases; bases outside gene matches: 9. Germline V gene data show CDR1 as SGDLS and CDR2 as YYNGEE.

The V and J genes are TRBV7-3 and TRBJ2-3; 10 bases map to TRBD2. CDR1 is SGHTA and CDR2 is FQGTGA in the germline V gene. The CDR3 spans 16 residues. V was clipped by 1 base and J by 6 bases; unmatched bases: 7. DNA for the CDR3: TGTGCCAGCAGCTTAAGTGCTAGCGGGGGAGGTGATACGCAGTATTTT. Its protein is CASSLSASGGGDTQYF. The variable domain in full, with the rest retrieved from reference TRBV7-3 and TRBJ2-3, is GAGVSQTPSNKVTEKGKYVELRCDPISGHTALYWYRQSLGQGPEFLIYFQGTGAADDSGLPNDRFFAVRPEGSVSTLKIQRTERGDSAVYLCASSLSASGGGDTQYFGPGTRLTVL.

The rearrangement uses TRBV25-1 and TRBJ2-7; 9 bases match TRBD1. V lost 6 bases, J lost 2 bases, and 8 bases stayed unmatched. Germline loops: CDR1 MGHDK, CDR2 SYGVNS. CDR3 size: 15 residues. The CDR3 bases are TGTGCCAGCAGCCCCGTACGGACAGGGGCCTACGAGCAGTACTTC. Translated: CASSPVRTGAYEQYF.

This clone was detected a few times. The chain recombines TRBV5-1 with TRBJ2-7; 9 nucleotides line up with TRBD1. CDR1 and CDR2 from the germline V gene are SGHRS and YFSETQ. J was trimmed by 4 bases and V by 3 bases; bases with no gene match: 8. The CDR3 totals 15 residues. CDR3 sequence reads: CASSSPGQGTYEQYF. CDR3 nucleotide sequence: TGCGCCAGCAGCTCGCCTGGACAGGGGACATACGAGCAGTACTTC.

The rearrangement uses TRBV5-1 and TRBJ1-3, with TRBD1 as a possible D gene (5 bases). Germline V gives CDR1 SGHRS, CDR2 YFSETQ. The ends were cut back, 0 bases at V and 2 bases at J, with 9 bases in the middle. The CDR3 spans 15 residues. In DNA, the CDR3 is TGCGCCAGCAGCTTGGACAGGTACACTGGAAACACCATATATTTT. It codes for CASSLDRYTGNTIYF.

In regard to this clone: Additional DNA sequences in this sample encode the identical CDR3. This chain joins TRBV5-4 and TRBJ1-1; D not certain. The CDR3 is made up of 11 amino acids. Per germline, CDR1 SGHNT and CDR2 YYREEE (reference sequence). V shed 3 bases and J shed 8 bases, with 8 bases lying between them. CDR3 sequence (DNA): TGTGCCAGCAGCTCGAGCACGGAAGCTTTCTTT. It codes for CASSSSTEAFF.

This clone was seen only a few times. V is TRBV6-1 and J is TRBJ1-6; TRBD1 is a possible D gene (6 bases). The CDR3 runs to 13 residues. CDR1 and CDR2 from the germline V gene are MNHNS and SASEGT. V was trimmed by 4 bases and J by 8 bases, leaving 9 bases between them. The CDR3 sequence is CASSGGPDSPLHF. The CDR3 DNA is TGTGCCAGCAGTGGGGGGCCGGATTCACCCCTCCACTTT.

V and J are TRBV7-3 and TRBJ2-5; weak D call: TRBD1 (6 bases). CDR1 is SGHTA, CDR2 FQGTGA, per germline. Trimming shortened V by 1 base and J by 5 bases, and 11 bases separated the two germline ends. CDR3 size: 14 residues. The CDR3 region has the DNA TGTGCCAGCAGCTTAAAGGGGCAGGGGGAGACCCAGTACTTC. It translates to CASSLKGQGETQYF.

This rearrangement joins TRBV7-9 to TRBJ2-5; possible D gene TRBD1, 6 bases. Trimming cost V 2 bases and J 7 bases, with 11 bases left between them. The CDR3 runs 13 residues. Germline CDR1 and CDR2: SEHNR and FQNEAQ (reference sequence). The CDR3 nucleotides are TGTGCCAGCAGCTTAACAGGGCTGGGGACCCAGTACTTC. Protein: CASSLTGLGTQYF.